Below, 3 T cell receptor beta chains from the same sample are listed, as sequenced in a study of pediatric ulcerative colitis. During colonoscopy, one to two rectal pinch biopsies were collected. Sequencing used immunoSEQ multiplex PCR; TCRdb keeps in-frame clones, though not all of them. Among approximately 40,000 clones listed, 75% were seen once. The sequencing sample was made of gut tissue. All receptors derive from a boy younger than 18 with severe ulcerative colitis.

The chain links TRBV15 to TRBJ2-5; D unclear. The germline V gene has CDR1 LNHNV and CDR2 YYDKDF (reference sequence). With 2 bases removed from V and 2 bases from J, the gap between germline ends came to 12 bases. The CDR3 spans 15 residues. The CDR3 region has the DNA TGTGCCACCAGCAGACCTGATACCCCTCAAGAGACCCAGTACTTC. Amino acids: CATSRPDTPQETQYF.

This sequence joins TRBV25-1 and TRBJ2-7, with 7 bases lining up with TRBD1. The ends lost 7 bases at V and 5 bases at J; junction bases unmatched: 14. Germline CDR1 is MGHDK and CDR2 is SYGVNS. The CDR3 runs 15 residues. The CDR3 nucleotides are TGTGCCAGCAACAGAAGGGGGCAAAGTTTAGACGAGCAGTACTTC. Its translation: CASNRRGQSLDEQYF.

This clone has only a few counts. This sequence joins TRBV6-5 and TRBJ1-5; 7 bases agree with TRBD1. The CDR3 has 14 amino acids. V lost 6 bases to trimming and J lost 3 bases; unmatched junction nucleotides: 5. The germline V gene encodes CDR1 MNHEY and CDR2 SVGAGI. In DNA, the CDR3 is TGTGCCAGCAGGAGCAGGGGGGACAATCAGCCCCAGCATTTT. Encoded protein: CASRSRGDNQPQHF.